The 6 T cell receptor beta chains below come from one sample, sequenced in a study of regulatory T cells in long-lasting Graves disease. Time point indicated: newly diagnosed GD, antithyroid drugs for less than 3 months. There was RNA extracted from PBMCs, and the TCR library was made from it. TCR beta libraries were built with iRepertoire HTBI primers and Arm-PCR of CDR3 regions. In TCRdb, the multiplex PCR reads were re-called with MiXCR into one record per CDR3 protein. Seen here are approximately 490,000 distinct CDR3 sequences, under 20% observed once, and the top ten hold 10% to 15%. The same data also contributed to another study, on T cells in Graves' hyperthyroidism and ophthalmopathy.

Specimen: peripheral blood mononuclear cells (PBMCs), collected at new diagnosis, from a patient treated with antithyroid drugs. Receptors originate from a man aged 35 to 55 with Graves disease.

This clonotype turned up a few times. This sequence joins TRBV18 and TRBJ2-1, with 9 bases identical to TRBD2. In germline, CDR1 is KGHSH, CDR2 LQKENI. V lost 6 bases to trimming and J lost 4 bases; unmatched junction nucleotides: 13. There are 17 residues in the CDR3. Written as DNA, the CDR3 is TGTGCCAGCTCCCAAAAGCCATGGCGGGAGGGTTACAATGAGCAGTTCTTC. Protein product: CASSQKPWREGYNEQFF.

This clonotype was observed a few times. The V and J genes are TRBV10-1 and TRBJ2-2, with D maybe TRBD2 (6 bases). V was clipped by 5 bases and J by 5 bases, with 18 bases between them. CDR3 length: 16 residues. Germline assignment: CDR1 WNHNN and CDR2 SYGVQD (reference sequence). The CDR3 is CASSPRGIVNTGELFF. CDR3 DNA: TGCGCCAGCAGTCCGCGCGGGATAGTAAATACCGGGGAGCTGTTTTTT.

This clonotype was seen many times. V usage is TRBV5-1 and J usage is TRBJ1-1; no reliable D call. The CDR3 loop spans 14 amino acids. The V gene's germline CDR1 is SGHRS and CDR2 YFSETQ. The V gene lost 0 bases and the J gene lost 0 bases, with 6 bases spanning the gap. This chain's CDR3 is CASSLGRLNTEAFF. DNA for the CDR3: TGCGCCAGCAGCTTGGGACGGTTGAACACTGAAGCTTTCTTT.

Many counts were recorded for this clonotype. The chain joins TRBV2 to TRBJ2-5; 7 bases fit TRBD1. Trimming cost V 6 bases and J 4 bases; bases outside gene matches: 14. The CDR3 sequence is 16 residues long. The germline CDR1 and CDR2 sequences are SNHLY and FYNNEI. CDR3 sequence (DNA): TGTGCCAGCAGCTCGATAGAGAAGGGGGCCTCAGAGACCCAGTACTTC. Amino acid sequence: CASSSIEKGASETQYF.

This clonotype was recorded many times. The CDR3 loop is CAWRKANTGELFF. CDR3 coding DNA: TGTGCCTGGAGGAAAGCGAACACCGGGGAGCTGTTTTTT. The chain is built from TRBV30 and TRBJ2-2; D gene ambiguous. V lost 3 bases and J 0 bases, leaving 5 bases between the germline ends. The germline gives CDR1 GTSNPN, CDR2 SVGIG (reference sequence). The CDR3 spans 13 residues.

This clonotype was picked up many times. The CDR3 loop is CASSDLGARNTEAFF. Here the CDR3 DNA reads TGTGCCAGCAGTGATCTGGGGGCCCGGAACACTGAAGCTTTCTTT. The V call is TRBV2, the J call TRBJ1-1; a weak D match, TRBD1 (6 bases). The CDR3 loop spans 15 amino acids. The V gene lost 3 bases and the J gene lost 1 base, with 12 bases spanning the gap. CDR1 is SNHLY, CDR2 FYNNEI, per germline.